This TCR beta chain is drawn from a study of identical twins' blood T cells. The germline CDR1 and CDR2 sequences are DFQATT and SNEGSKA (reference sequence). V lost 5 bases to trimming and J lost 4 bases; unmatched junction nucleotides: 3. There are 14 residues in the CDR3. TCRdb analysed the 5' RACE reads with MiXCR anew, one entry per CDR3 protein. The data hold fewer than 450,000 distinct CDR3 sequences, with about 28% observed a single time. Sample: PBMCs. The TCR originated in a woman between 18 and 55 years old in good health. The gene calls are TRBV20-1 and TRBJ2-3, with 13 positions matching TRBD2. CDR3 bases: TGCAGTGCTTGGACTAGCGGGGGTGCAGATACGCAGTATTTT. Amino acid sequence: CSAWTSGGADTQYF.